The T cell receptor beta chain described here comes from a study of cytomegalovirus exposure and HLA in healthy donors. V was cut by 4 bases and J by 0 bases, with 9 bases left in between. The CDR3 is made up of 14 amino acids. CDR1 SGHDT and CDR2 YYEEEE come from the germline V gene. The data were produced by immunoSEQ multiplex PCR, yet TCRdb's version contains in-frame clones alone and is incomplete. The sample comprises 330,000 or so clones, roughly 88% of which are singletons, and roughly 0.8% rests with the top ten. The clonotype originates from a woman aged 18-35 years in good health and CMV-seronegative. The chain employs TRBV5-6 and TRBJ2-3, with unresolved D. Material: PBMCs. The CDR3 sequence: CASSPSTSTDTQYF. The CDR3 nucleotides read TGTGCCAGCAGCCCGTCGACAAGCACAGATACGCAGTATTTT.